This entry concerns a single T cell receptor beta chain. Its antigen is unidentified. This sample is part of a study of CXCR3-negative and CXCR3-positive naive CD8 T cells. The overall study: Sequencing gave some 140 million TRB reads overall, about 1.5 +/- 0.3 million per library.

Sorting was done in triplicate for each CD8+ T cell subset (roughly 300,000 cells each). CD45RO-CCR7+CD27+CD95- characterized naive CD8+ T cells. The CDR3 has 18 residues. Findings and caveats of the study: Whereas memory cells differed, naive CXCR3-negative and CXCR3-positive cells shared similar TRBV-TRBJ usage. CXCR3-positive naive cells carried more hydrophobic TRB CDR3s than CXCR3-negative ones.

UMI-tagged TRB cDNA libraries were built via 5' RACE. TCRdb re-called the 5' RACE reads; one entry per CDR3 protein, DNA not given. The sample data list some 150,000 distinct CDR3 sequences. The chain joins TRBV12-3 or TRBV12-4 to TRBJ2-3; there is no DNA to check the TCRdb D call of TRBD1. Sequenced sample: naive CXCR3+ CD8+ T cells from blood. Subset meaning: CD45RO-CCR7+CD27+CD95- naive CD8+ T cells expressing CXCR3 (TNR3+). The receptor was derived from a human donor in good health. Some clones in this sample may be carry-over from other donors' samples. CDR3 protein: CASSGSGTGPLSTDTQYF.